What follows are 30 T cell receptor beta chains derived from one specimen sequenced in a study of cytomegalovirus exposure and HLA in healthy donors. The PCR was carried out with 60 Vbeta primers and 13 Jbeta primers. Produced via immunoSEQ multiplex PCR; TCRdb's table is partial and in-frame only. The sample comprises approximately 110,000 clones, around 80% of which are singletons, and over 0.2% rests with the top ten. Sequenced input: PBMCs. The source is a man aged 45-65 years in good health and CMV-seronegative.

The chain has TRBV5-1 and TRBJ2-2; D is possibly TRBD2 (6 bases). Germline V gene lookup returns CDR1 SGHRS and CDR2 YFSETQ. V was cut by 1 base and J by 0 bases, with 10 bases left in between. This CDR3 spans 16 amino acids. DNA of the CDR3: TGCGCCAGCAGCTTGAGGTCGGGGGCGAACACCGGGGAGCTGTTTTTT. Protein: CASSLRSGANTGELFF.

The chain uses TRBV10-3 and TRBJ1-5; D uncertain. Trimming cost V 3 bases and J 0 bases, with 3 bases left between them. The germline CDR1 and CDR2 sequences are ENHRY and SYGVKD. The length of the CDR3 is 13 residues. DNA for the CDR3: TGTGCCATCAGTGAATATAGCAATCAGCCCCAGCATTTT. This encodes CAISEYSNQPQHF.

The rearrangement links TRBV5-4 to TRBJ1-2; 9 bases map to TRBD1. CDR1 and CDR2 (germline): SGHNT, YYREEE (reference sequence). J lost 6 bases, V lost 0 bases, and 9 bases had no gene match. The CDR3 sequence is 16 residues long. The CDR3 sequence is CASSLGYRGPVNGYTF. The CDR3 DNA reads TGTGCCAGCAGCTTGGGGTACAGGGGGCCGGTGAATGGCTACACCTTC.

This chain uses TRBV25-1 with TRBJ2-2, with 14 bases aligning to TRBD2. The CDR3 sequence is 18 residues long. With 6 bases clipped from V and 5 bases from J, the junction kept 11 bases outside the gene matches. CDR1 MGHDK and CDR2 SYGVNS come from the germline V gene. CDR3 sequence reads: CASSGTSGRIAETGELFF. Here the CDR3 DNA reads TGTGCCAGCAGCGGGACTAGCGGGAGAATAGCGGAGACCGGGGAGCTGTTTTTT.

CDR3 nucleotides: TGTGCCAGCAGCTCCGGGGGACTAGCGGGAGGGAACACCGGGGAGCTGTTTTTT. Its protein product is CASSSGGLAGGNTGELFF. The V gene is TRBV11-2, the J gene TRBJ2-2, with 15 bases identical to TRBD2. The V and J ends lost 4 bases and 1 base, in that order; junction bases with no gene match: 4. The V gene's germline CDR1 is SGHAT and CDR2 FQNNGV. The CDR3 extends over 18 amino acids.

The chain couples TRBV6-6 to TRBJ2-7; tentative D call: TRBD1 (5 bases). This CDR3 contains 16 residues. Trimming cost V 4 bases and J 1 base, with 17 bases left between them. Germline V lookup: CDR1 MNHNY, CDR2 SVGAGI (reference sequence). The DNA of the CDR3 is TGTGCCAGCAGTTTAAAGGGGCAGGTTGATTCCTACGAGCAGTACTTC. It is translated as CASSLKGQVDSYEQYF.

CDR3 residues: CASSIISPGEQFF. The CDR3 region has the DNA TGTGCCAGTAGTATAATTAGTCCAGGTGAGCAGTTCTTC. The rearrangement uses TRBV19 and TRBJ2-1; D not certain. The V gene lost 2 bases and the J gene lost 9 bases, with 11 bases spanning the gap. The V gene's germline CDR1 is LNHDA and CDR2 SQIVND (reference sequence). This CDR3 spans 13 amino acids.

This clone was detected only a few times. The J gene is TRBJ2-1, the V gene TRBV9; 7 nucleotides align to TRBD2. The CDR3 extends over 17 amino acids. The ends lost 4 bases at V and 6 bases at J; junction bases unmatched: 16. CDR1 is SGDLS, CDR2 YYNGEE, per germline. The CDR3 loop reads CASSSHPTSNKANEQFF. CDR3 coding DNA: TGTGCCAGCAGCTCACACCCGACTAGCAACAAGGCCAATGAGCAGTTCTTC.

On this clone itself: Within the sample, other DNA sequences also encode this same CDR3. The chain carries TRBV29-1 and TRBJ2-7; 10 nucleotides match TRBD2. From germline, CDR1 is SQVTM and CDR2 ANQGSEA. The CDR3 totals 13 residues. The junction had 3 bases not matched to a gene; V was cut back by 4 bases and J by 3 bases. CDR3 coding DNA: TGCAGCGTTGGGACTAGCGGCGGCTACGAGCAGTACTTC. Translation gives CSVGTSGGYEQYF.

The rearrangement joins TRBV7-2 to TRBJ2-7; a possible D gene is TRBD1 (6 bases). Trimming left V 8 bases short and J 4 bases short, with 15 bases between. Germline V CDR1 and CDR2: SGHTA, FQGNSA. This CDR3 region has 13 residues. The CDR3 bases are TGTGCCAGCGGGCGGGCCCAGGGGTACGAGCAGTACTTC. It translates to CASGRAQGYEQYF.

The chain has TRBV7-2 and TRBJ1-3, with D perhaps TRBD1 (5 bases). This CDR3 has 16 amino acids. CDR1 and CDR2 (germline): SGHTA, FQGNSA. V lost 5 bases and J 0 bases, leaving 14 bases between the germline ends. CDR3 nucleotide sequence: TGTGCCAGCAGCCCCCGCAGGACATTCTCTGGAAACACCATATATTTT. Translating it yields CASSPRRTFSGNTIYF.

V gene TRBV21-1 combines with J gene TRBJ1-2; TRBD1, the table's D call, lacks a check against the DNA. TRBV21-1 is a pseudogene segment. The CDR3 is 16 residues long. The CDR3 is CASSKEKGQDGYGYTF. In nucleotides, the CDR3 is TGTGCCAGCAGCAAAGAAAAGGGACAGGACGGATATGGCTACACCTTC.

The chain links TRBV9 to TRBJ1-2; TRBD1 agrees at 10 bases. CDR1 is SGDLS and CDR2 is YYNGEE in the germline V gene. This CDR3 is built from 14 residues. Trimming cost V 4 bases and J 5 bases; bases outside gene matches: 5. The CDR3 here is CASSTGQGKYGYTF. CDR3 in DNA: TGTGCCAGCAGCACGGGACAGGGGAAGTATGGCTACACCTTC.

The rearrangement links TRBV19 to TRBJ1-3, with a possible D match to TRBD1 (6 bases). This CDR3 has 15 residues. Germline V gives CDR1 LNHDA, CDR2 SQIVND (reference sequence). V was trimmed by 3 bases and J by 8 bases, leaving 17 bases between them. CDR3 coding DNA: TGTGCCAGTAGTATGGGTAGGGCAAAGGGGGACACCATATATTTT. This sequence encodes CASSMGRAKGDTIYF.

V usage is TRBV7-9 and J usage is TRBJ1-6, with 8 bases identical to TRBD1. V was pared by 6 bases and J by 14 bases, with 12 bases of the junction left unmatched. CDR3 length equals 14 residues. The germline gives CDR1 SEHNR, CDR2 FQNEAQ (reference sequence). CDR3 DNA: TGTGCCAGCAGTTACGGACAGGGCGGTTGGACCCTCCACTTT. Translation gives CASSYGQGGWTLHF.

Comments on this clone: At one end the junction does not follow the germline gene, possibly because of a read error. This chain connects TRBV12-5 to TRBJ2-2, with no clear D. From germline, CDR1 is LGHNT and CDR2 FRNRAP. The CDR3 sequence is 14 residues long. CDR3 in DNA: TGTGCTAGTGGTTTGGTCAGCGCCACCCGGGAGCTGTTTTTT. Amino acids: CASGLVSATRELFF.

The V call is TRBV6-4, the J call TRBJ2-3; D is unclear. This CDR3 spans 13 amino acids. Germline values: CDR1 MRHNA, CDR2 SNTAGT. V lost 3 bases to trimming and J lost 1 base, with 5 bases between them. The DNA for the CDR3 is TGTGCCAGCAGTGAACAGCGCACAGATACGCAGTATTTT. This gives the protein CASSEQRTDTQYF.

V gene TRBV11-2 combines with J gene TRBJ2-5; D is uncertain. Germline assignment: CDR1 SGHAT and CDR2 FQNNGV. The germline V and J ends were trimmed by 5 bases and 5 bases, with 9 bases remaining between them. This CDR3 contains 12 residues. CDR3 bases: TGTGCCAGCAGCCTTGCCGGGGAGACCCAGTACTTC. Its translation: CASSLAGETQYF.

The rearrangement links TRBV6-1 to TRBJ2-7; D is uncertain. The V end lost 5 bases, the J end lost 1 base, and 6 bases lay between the germline ends. The CDR3 has 12 amino acids. The germline CDR1 and CDR2 sequences are MNHNS and SASEGT. Written as DNA, the CDR3 is TGTGCCAGCAGTAGAGCTTCCTACGAGCAGTACTTC. Its translation: CASSRASYEQYF.

This chain uses TRBV25-1 with TRBJ1-6, with TRBD1 identical over 8 bases. CDR1 and CDR2 (germline): MGHDK, SYGVNS. V lost 7 bases to trimming and J lost 10 bases; unmatched junction nucleotides: 3. CDR3 size: 12 residues. DNA for the CDR3: TGTGCCAGCAAGGCAGGGGGCTCACCCCTCCACTTT. Protein product: CASKAGGSPLHF.

The chain carries TRBV30 and TRBJ1-2, with 10 bases matching TRBD1. J lost 4 bases, V lost 3 bases, and 5 bases had no gene match. Germline loops: CDR1 GTSNPN, CDR2 SVGIG (reference sequence). CDR3 length equals 14 residues. The CDR3 here is CAWRGQGGLYGYTF. CDR3 coding DNA: TGTGCCTGGAGAGGACAGGGGGGACTCTATGGCTACACCTTC.

The rearrangement links TRBV7-9 to TRBJ1-5, with a tentative D call TRBD1 (6 bases). The germline V gene encodes CDR1 SEHNR and CDR2 FQNEAQ (reference sequence). The CDR3 loop spans 17 amino acids. Between the trimmed V and J ends, which lost 2 bases and 3 bases, there was a span of 17 bases. The CDR3 DNA follows: TGTGCCAGCAGCTTATGGGCGGGGGGCCGATTCAATCAGCCCCAGCATTTT. Protein sequence: CASSLWAGGRFNQPQHF. Drawing the rest from reference TRBV7-9 and TRBJ1-5, the complete variable domain is DTGVSQNPRHKITKRGQNVTFRCDPISEHNRLYWYRQTLGQGPEFLTYFQNEAQLEKSRLLSDRFSAERPKGSFSTLEIQRTEQGDSAMYLCASSLWAGGRFNQPQHFGDGTRLSIL.

This chain uses TRBV18 with TRBJ2-3; the match to TRBD2 covers 12 bases. Germline assignment: CDR1 KGHSH and CDR2 LQKENI. This CDR3 has 19 residues. The junction had 14 bases not matched to a gene; V was cut back by 5 bases and J by 2 bases. The CDR3 here is CASSSSGRAGLPFTDTQYF. In DNA form, the CDR3 reads TGTGCCAGCTCATCTAGCGGGAGGGCCGGTTTACCTTTCACAGATACGCAGTATTTT.

The chain couples TRBV6-1 to TRBJ2-3; D is perhaps TRBD1 (6 bases). This CDR3 is 12 amino acids long. CDR1 is MNHNS, CDR2 SASEGT, per germline. V lost 6 bases and J 6 bases, leaving 10 bases between the germline ends. The CDR3 coding sequence is TGTGCCAGCAGCAGGACAGATGATACGCAGTATTTT. Translated: CASSRTDDTQYF.

The chain links TRBV29-1 to TRBJ2-3; D is perhaps TRBD1 (5 bases). The germline CDR1 and CDR2 sequences are SQVTM and ANQGSEA. The length of the CDR3 is 13 residues. V was trimmed by 5 bases and J by 2 bases, leaving 11 bases between them. CDR3: CSVLGRLTDTQYF. The CDR3 coding sequence is TGCAGCGTTCTGGGGCGGCTCACAGATACGCAGTATTTT.

This sequence joins TRBV4-3 and TRBJ2-2, with D perhaps TRBD2 (6 bases). This CDR3 is 16 amino acids long. The germline V gene encodes CDR1 LGHNA and CDR2 YSLEER. The V end lost 0 bases, the J end lost 0 bases, and 8 bases lay between the germline ends. CDR3 bases: TGCGCCAGCAGCCAAGATTTAGCGGCGAACACCGGGGAGCTGTTTTTT. It translates to CASSQDLAANTGELFF.

The chain uses TRBV9 and TRBJ2-1; D is possibly TRBD1 (6 bases). V was cut by 4 bases and J by 2 bases, with 10 bases left in between. Germline V gene data show CDR1 as SGDLS and CDR2 as YYNGEE. This CDR3 has 14 amino acids. CDR3 amino acids: CASSKQGTYNEQFF. CDR3 nucleotides: TGTGCCAGCAGCAAACAGGGAACCTACAATGAGCAGTTCTTC.

The chain combines TRBV6-1 with TRBJ1-1; D remains ambiguous. Germline V CDR1 and CDR2: MNHNS, SASEGT. V gave up 3 bases and J gave up 3 bases, with 8 bases separating them. This CDR3 is built from 13 residues. As DNA, the CDR3 is TGTGCCAGCAGTGAGGCGGTACACACTGAAGCTTTCTTT. It specifies CASSEAVHTEAFF.

This sequence joins TRBV19 and TRBJ2-1; 14 bases fit TRBD2. The CDR3 loop spans 19 amino acids. The ends lost 1 base at V and 5 bases at J; junction bases unmatched: 10. CDR1 is LNHDA and CDR2 is SQIVND in the germline V gene (reference sequence). The CDR3 bases are TGTGCCAGTAGTATAGCCACTGGACTAGCGGGGGGCATCCACAATGAGCAGTTCTTC. This gives the protein CASSIATGLAGGIHNEQFF.

The chain has TRBV9 and TRBJ1-2; D call uncertain. V was pared by 3 bases and J by 6 bases, with 15 bases between. Germline V gene lookup returns CDR1 SGDLS and CDR2 YYNGEE. The length of the CDR3 is 14 residues. CDR3 sequence: CASSDSRGSDGYTF. The CDR3 nucleotides read TGTGCCAGCAGCGACTCACGGGGTTCCGATGGCTACACCTTC. Variable domain in full (rest from reference TRBV9 and TRBJ1-2): DSGVTQTPKHLITATGQRVTLRCSPRSGDLSVYWYQQSLDQGLQFLIQYYNGEERAKGNILERFSAQQFPDLHSELNLSSLELGDSALYFCASSDSRGSDGYTFGSGTRLTVV.